The clone carrying this TCR beta chain was seen a single time. What it recognizes is unknown. This entry belongs to a study of vaccination effects on CD4 cells after COVID-19. Study context: From a couple of convalescent patients, samples were taken 16 days and one week before vaccination.

Study outcomes and limitations: At late timepoints after vaccination, vaccine- and infection-induced clones shrank markedly.

Unmatched junction bases numbered 15, after V lost 2 bases and J lost 5 bases. The CDR3 is 18 residues long. Per germline, CDR1 SGHRS and CDR2 YFSETQ. Sequencing used immunoSEQ multiplex PCR; TCRdb keeps in-frame clones, though not all of them. The sample lists roughly 64,000 clones; approximately 72% were seen once. CD4+ T cell isolation took place after about 11 days of culture. The chain carries TRBV5-1 and TRBJ2-7, with TRBD2 matching 11 bases. The material was CD4+ T cells from PBMCs cultured without peptide, obtained before COVID-19 vaccination. The source of this sequence is a human donor who had a prior SARS-CoV-2 infection. The CDR3 DNA is TGCGCCAGCAGCTTTTTAGCGGGGGGGCTTTCAATGTTCGACGAGCAGTACTTC. Encoded protein: CASSFLAGGLSMFDEQYF. Full variable domain (rest looked up from reference TRBV5-1 and TRBJ2-7): KAGVTQTPRYLIKTRGQQVTLSCSPISGHRSVSWYQQTPGQGLQFLFEYFSETQRNKGNFPGRFSGRQFSNSRSEMNVSTLELGDSALYLCASSFLAGGLSMFDEQYFGPGTRLTVT.